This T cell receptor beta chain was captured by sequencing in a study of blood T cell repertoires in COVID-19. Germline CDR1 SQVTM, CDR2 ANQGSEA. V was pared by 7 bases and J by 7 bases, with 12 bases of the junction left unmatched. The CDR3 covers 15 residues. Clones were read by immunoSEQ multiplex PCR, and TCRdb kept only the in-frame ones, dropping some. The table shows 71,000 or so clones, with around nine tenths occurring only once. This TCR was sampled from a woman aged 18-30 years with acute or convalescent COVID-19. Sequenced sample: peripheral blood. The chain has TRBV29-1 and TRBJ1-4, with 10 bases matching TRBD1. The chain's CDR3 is CSAKSGQGVPEKLFF. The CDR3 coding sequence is TGCAGCGCCAAATCCGGACAGGGGGTTCCTGAAAAACTGTTTTTT.